This TCR beta chain comes out of a study of response to subunit inactivated influenza vaccine (dated by TCRdb to 2017 to 2018). Context from the whole study: Deep quantitative T cell receptor repertoire profiling was used in the study to track responses to a trivalent subunit inactivated influenza vaccine.

The library was made by RT-PCR. The instrument was an Illumina HiSeq 2500. The public reads were run again by TCRdb, first through fastp at Q25 and then through MiXCR, and only productive beta chains were kept. Each CDR3 protein gets just one entry, which takes the most common genes and DNA from the rows behind it. This sample has about half a million distinct CDR3 sequences in its table, and about 8% of those were observed once. The ten largest clones add up to 13% of the sample. V is shortened by 0 bases, J by 2 bases, and the region joining them spans 9 bases. According to the germline V gene, CDR1 reads SGDLS and CDR2 reads YYNGEE. Spanning cysteine to phenylalanine, the CDR3 consists of 15 amino acids. Only CDR3 DNA is held: 45 bases, read in frame from base 1. The study at large found these results: According to the authors, only a limited number of new T cells may be recruited by each seasonal influenza vaccination.

This clonotype has more than one count but fewer than ten. The antigen it binds to is not known. Per-base quality was not reported, and no clone a single base away is much larger than it. The receptor's source is a man aged 50 to 69 who received an inactivated influenza vaccine. Donor details come from another sample of the same person, matched by shared clones. The source was PBMCs from blood, collected less than 30 months after vaccination. The rearrangement joined TRBV9 to TRBJ2-1; no D gene is confidently identified. The CDR3 amino acid sequence is: CASSVGAFAYNEQFF. The sequenced DNA: TGTGCCAGCAGCGTAGGAGCGTTTGCCTACAATGAGCAGTTCTTC. The reference TRBV9 and TRBJ2-1 proteins fill in what lies around the CDR3, so the full variable domain reads DSGVTQTPKHLITATGQRVTLRCSPRSGDLSVYWYQQSLDQGLQFLIQYYNGEERAKGNILERFSAQQFPDLHSELNLSSLELGDSALYFCASSVGAFAYNEQFFGPGTRLTVL.